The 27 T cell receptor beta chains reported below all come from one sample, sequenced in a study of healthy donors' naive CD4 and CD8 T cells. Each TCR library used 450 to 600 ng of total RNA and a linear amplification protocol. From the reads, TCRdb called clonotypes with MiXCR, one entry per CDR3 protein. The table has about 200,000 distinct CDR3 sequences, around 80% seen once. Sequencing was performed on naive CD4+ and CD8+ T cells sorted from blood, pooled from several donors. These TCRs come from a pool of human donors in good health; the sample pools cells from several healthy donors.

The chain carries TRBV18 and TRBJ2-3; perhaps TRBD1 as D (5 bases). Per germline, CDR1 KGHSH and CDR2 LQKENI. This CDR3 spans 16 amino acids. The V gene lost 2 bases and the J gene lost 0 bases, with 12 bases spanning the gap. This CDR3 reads CASSPTGSSSTDTQYF. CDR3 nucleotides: TGTGCCAGCTCACCAACAGGATCTTCGAGCACAGATACGCAGTATTTT.

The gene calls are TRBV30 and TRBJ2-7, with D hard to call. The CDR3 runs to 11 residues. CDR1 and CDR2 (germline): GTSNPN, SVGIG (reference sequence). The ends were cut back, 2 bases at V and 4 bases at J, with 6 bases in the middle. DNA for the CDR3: TGTGCCTGGAGTACGACATACGAGCAGTACTTC. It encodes CAWSTTYEQYF.

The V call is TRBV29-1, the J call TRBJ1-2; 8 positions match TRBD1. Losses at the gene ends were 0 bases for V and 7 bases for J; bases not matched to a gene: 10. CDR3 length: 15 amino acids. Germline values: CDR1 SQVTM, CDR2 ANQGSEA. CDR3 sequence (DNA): TGCAGCGTTGAAGATCAGGTGACAGGGGAAATTGGCTACACCTTC. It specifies CSVEDQVTGEIGYTF.

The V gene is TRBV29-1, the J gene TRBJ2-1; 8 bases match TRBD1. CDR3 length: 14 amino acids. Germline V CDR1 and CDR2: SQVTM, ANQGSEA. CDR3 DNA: TGCAGTCTAAACCCGGGACAGGCGCCCAATGAGCAGTTCTTC. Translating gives CSLNPGQAPNEQFF.

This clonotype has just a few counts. CDR3 protein: CASSSQATYEQYF. CDR3 coding DNA: TGTGCCAGTAGTTCGCAGGCAACCTACGAGCAGTACTTC. This chain uses TRBV19 with TRBJ2-7, with D hard to call. The CDR3 runs 13 residues. The germline V gene encodes CDR1 LNHDA and CDR2 SQIVND (reference sequence). V lost 5 bases to trimming and J lost 2 bases, with 10 bases between them.

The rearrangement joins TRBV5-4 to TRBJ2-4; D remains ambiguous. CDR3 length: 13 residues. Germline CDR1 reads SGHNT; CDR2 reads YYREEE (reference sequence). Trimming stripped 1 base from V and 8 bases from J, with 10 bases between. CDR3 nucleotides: TGTGCCAGCAGCTTGAACCTCGAGGACATTCAGTACTTC. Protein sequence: CASSLNLEDIQYF.

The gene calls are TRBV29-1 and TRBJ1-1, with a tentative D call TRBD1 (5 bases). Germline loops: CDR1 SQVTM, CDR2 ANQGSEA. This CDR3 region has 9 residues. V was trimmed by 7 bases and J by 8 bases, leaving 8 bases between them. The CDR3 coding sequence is TGCAGCGAGGGACGGGAAGCTTTCTTT. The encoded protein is CSEGREAFF.

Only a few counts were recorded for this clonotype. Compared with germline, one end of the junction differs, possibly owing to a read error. The CDR3 DNA is TGTGTCAGCAGCCGAGGTCAGAGCAATCAGCCCCAGCATTTT. Translated, it gives CVSSRGQSNQPQHF. The gene calls are TRBV27 and TRBJ1-5; D remains unclear. The CDR3 sequence is 14 residues long. Germline CDR1 MNHEY, CDR2 SMNVEV (reference sequence).

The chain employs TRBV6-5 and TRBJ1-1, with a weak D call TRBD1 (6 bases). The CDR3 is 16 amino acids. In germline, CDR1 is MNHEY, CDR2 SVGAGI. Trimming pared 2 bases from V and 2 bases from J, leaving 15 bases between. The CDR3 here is CASSYKRTAINTEAFF. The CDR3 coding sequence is TGTGCCAGCAGTTACAAGAGGACAGCGATTAACACTGAAGCTTTCTTT.

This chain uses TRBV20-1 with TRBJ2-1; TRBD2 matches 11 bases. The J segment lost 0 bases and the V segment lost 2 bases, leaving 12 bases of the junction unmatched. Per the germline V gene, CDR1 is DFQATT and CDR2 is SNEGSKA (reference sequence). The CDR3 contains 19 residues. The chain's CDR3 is CSARPRLAGTTSSYNEQFF. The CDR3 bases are TGCAGTGCTAGACCGAGACTAGCGGGGACGACGAGCTCCTACAATGAGCAGTTCTTC.

The CDR3 sequence: CASSLPVSTGEPYEQYF. Here the CDR3 DNA reads TGTGCCAGCAGTTTACCCGTGAGTACAGGAGAGCCCTACGAGCAGTACTTC. V is TRBV27 and J is TRBJ2-7; the D gene is possibly TRBD1 (5 bases). The V gene's germline CDR1 is MNHEY and CDR2 SMNVEV (reference sequence). This CDR3 is 17 amino acids long. V was clipped by 2 bases and J by 2 bases, with 19 bases between them.

In nucleotides, the CDR3 is TGCAGCGTTCGTTCTGGGAGAGGCACTGAAGCTTTCTTT. Its protein is CSVRSGRGTEAFF. The V and J genes are TRBV29-1 and TRBJ1-1, with D unresolved. V shed 5 bases and J shed 4 bases, with 14 bases lying between them. The germline gives CDR1 SQVTM, CDR2 ANQGSEA. The CDR3 covers 13 residues.

CDR3 nucleotide sequence: TGCAGCGTTTTGACAGCACCTAGCCAGCCCCAGCATTTT. This codes for CSVLTAPSQPQHF. The rearrangement uses TRBV29-1 and TRBJ1-5; TRBD1 might be the D (5 bases). The CDR3 totals 13 residues. Germline-derived CDR1 and CDR2 are SQVTM and ANQGSEA. The germline V and J ends were trimmed by 5 bases and 7 bases, with 15 bases remaining between them.

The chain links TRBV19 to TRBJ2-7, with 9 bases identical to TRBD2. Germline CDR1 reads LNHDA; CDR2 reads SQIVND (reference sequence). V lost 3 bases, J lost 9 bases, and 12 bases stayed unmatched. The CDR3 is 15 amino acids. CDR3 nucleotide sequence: TGTGCCAGTAGTATCCTCGGGACTAGCCCGGGCGGGCAGTACTTC. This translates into CASSILGTSPGGQYF.

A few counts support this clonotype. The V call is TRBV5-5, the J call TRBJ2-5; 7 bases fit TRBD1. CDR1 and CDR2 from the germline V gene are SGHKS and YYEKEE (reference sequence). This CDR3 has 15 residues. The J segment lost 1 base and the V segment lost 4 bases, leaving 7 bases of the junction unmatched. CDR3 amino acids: CASSTRQGSQETQYF. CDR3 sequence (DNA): TGTGCCAGCAGCACAAGACAGGGCTCCCAAGAGACCCAGTACTTC.

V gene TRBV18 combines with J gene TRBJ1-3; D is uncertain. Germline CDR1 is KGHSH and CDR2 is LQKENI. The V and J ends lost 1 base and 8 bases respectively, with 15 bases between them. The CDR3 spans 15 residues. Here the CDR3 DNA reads TGTGCCAGCTCACCACTTACGAGGGCGCAGGACACCATATATTTT. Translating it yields CASSPLTRAQDTIYF.

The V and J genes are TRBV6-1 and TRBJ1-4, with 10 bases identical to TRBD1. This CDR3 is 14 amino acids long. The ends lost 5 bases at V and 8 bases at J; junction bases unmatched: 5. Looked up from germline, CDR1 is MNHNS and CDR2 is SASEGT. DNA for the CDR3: TGTGCCAGCAGTCGCGGGACAGGGGCGGAAAAACTGTTTTTT. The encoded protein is CASSRGTGAEKLFF.

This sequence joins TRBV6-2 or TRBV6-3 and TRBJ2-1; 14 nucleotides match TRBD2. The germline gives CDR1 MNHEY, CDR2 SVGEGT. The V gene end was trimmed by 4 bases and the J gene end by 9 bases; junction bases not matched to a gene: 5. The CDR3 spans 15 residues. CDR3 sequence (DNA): TGTGCCAGCAGTTGGGGACTAGCGGGAGTTAGTGAGCAGTTCTTC. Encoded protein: CASSWGLAGVSEQFF.

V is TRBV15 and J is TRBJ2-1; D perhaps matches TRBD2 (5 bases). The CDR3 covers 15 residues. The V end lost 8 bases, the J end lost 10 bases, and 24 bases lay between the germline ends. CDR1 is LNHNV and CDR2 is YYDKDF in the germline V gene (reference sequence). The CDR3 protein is CATVVDRGFTKEQFF. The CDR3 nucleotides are TGTGCCACCGTAGTAGATCGAGGGTTTACCAAGGAGCAGTTCTTC.

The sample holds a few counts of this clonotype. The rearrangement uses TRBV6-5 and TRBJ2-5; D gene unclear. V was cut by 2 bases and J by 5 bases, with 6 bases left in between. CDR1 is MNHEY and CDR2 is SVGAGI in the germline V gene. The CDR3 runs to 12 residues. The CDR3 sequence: CASSYGWETQYF. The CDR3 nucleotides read TGTGCCAGCAGTTACGGGTGGGAGACCCAGTACTTC.

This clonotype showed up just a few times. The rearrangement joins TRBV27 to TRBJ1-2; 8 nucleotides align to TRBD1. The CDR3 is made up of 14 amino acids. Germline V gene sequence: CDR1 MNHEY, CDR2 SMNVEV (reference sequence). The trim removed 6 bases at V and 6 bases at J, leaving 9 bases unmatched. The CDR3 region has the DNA TGTGCCAGCAGCTCCACTGGACAGGGTGATGGCTACACCTTC. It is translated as CASSSTGQGDGYTF.

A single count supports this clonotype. CDR3 loop: CASSPGRQGYTEAFF. Written as DNA, the CDR3 is TGTGCCAGCTCACCCGGCCGACAGGGGTACACTGAAGCTTTCTTT. V usage is TRBV18 and J usage is TRBJ1-1, with TRBD1 matching 8 bases. The junction had 6 bases not matched to a gene; V was cut back by 3 bases and J by 3 bases. The CDR3 contains 15 residues. CDR1 KGHSH and CDR2 LQKENI come from the germline V gene.

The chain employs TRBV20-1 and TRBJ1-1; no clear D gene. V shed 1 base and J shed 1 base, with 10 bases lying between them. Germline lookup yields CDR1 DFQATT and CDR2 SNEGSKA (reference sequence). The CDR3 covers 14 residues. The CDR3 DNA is TGCAGTGCTAGAGGGAGGACGGGGAACACTGAAGCTTTCTTT. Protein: CSARGRTGNTEAFF.

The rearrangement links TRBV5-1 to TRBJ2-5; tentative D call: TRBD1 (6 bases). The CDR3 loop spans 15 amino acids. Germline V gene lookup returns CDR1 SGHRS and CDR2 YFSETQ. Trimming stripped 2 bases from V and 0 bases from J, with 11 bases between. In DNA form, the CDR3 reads TGCGCCAGCAGCTTAACAGGGTTCTACCAAGAGACCCAGTACTTC. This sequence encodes CASSLTGFYQETQYF.

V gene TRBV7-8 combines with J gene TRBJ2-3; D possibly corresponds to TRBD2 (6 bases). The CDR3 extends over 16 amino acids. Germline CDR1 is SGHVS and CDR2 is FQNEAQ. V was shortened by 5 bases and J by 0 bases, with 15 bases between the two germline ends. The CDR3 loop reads CASSPAGFASTDTQYF. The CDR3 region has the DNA TGTGCCAGCAGCCCCGCGGGGTTTGCTAGCACAGATACGCAGTATTTT.

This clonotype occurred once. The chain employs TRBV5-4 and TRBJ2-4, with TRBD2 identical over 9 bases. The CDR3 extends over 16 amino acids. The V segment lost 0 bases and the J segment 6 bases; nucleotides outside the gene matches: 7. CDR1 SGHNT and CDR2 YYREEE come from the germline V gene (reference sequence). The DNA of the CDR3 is TGTGCCAGCAGCTTGGGCGCTAGCGGGGTCCTAAACATTCAGTACTTC. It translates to CASSLGASGVLNIQYF.

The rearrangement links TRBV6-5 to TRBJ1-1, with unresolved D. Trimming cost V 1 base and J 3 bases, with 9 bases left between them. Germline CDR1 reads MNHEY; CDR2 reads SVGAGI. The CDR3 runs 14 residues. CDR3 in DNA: TGTGCCAGCAGTTACTTGGAGAGTGACACTGAAGCTTTCTTT. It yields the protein CASSYLESDTEAFF.